These T cell receptor beta chains were read from a single sample in a study of blood T cell repertoires in COVID-19. Clones were read by immunoSEQ multiplex PCR, and TCRdb kept only the in-frame ones, dropping some. This sample carries 150,000 to 200,000 clones, under 85% of them seen once, and the ten largest clones take approximately 12%. The sequenced sample consisted of peripheral blood. The receptors come from a man in his 70s who had recovered from COVID-19. Both conserved end residues are part of each CDR3. Fields, in order: CDR3 protein, CDR3 DNA, V gene, clone size, J gene, D gene. The D gene is left open where the match is weak. Size tells how often a clone was seen (once, few, many) or the class of an expanded clone, and some rows leave it out.

CDR3aa: CASSLGQGVYTGELFF
CDR3nt: TGTGCCAGCAGTCTAGGACAGGGGGTGTATACCGGGGAGCTGTTTTTT
v_gene: TRBV2
abundance: -
j_gene: TRBJ2-2
d_gene: TRBD1

CDR3aa: CASSLSRGTYNEQFF
CDR3nt: TGTGCCAGCAGTTTATCACGAGGGACCTACAATGAGCAGTTCTTC
v_gene: TRBV27
abundance: -
j_gene: TRBJ2-1
d_gene: -

CDR3aa: CASSQGDRVNEQFF
CDR3nt: TGTGCCAGCAGTCAGGGGGACAGGGTAAATGAGCAGTTCTTC
v_gene: TRBV28
abundance: -
j_gene: TRBJ2-1
d_gene: TRBD1

CDR3aa: CASSEGRDADTQYF
CDR3nt: TGTGCCAGCAGTGAAGGGAGGGACGCAGATACGCAGTATTTT
v_gene: TRBV6-1
abundance: few
j_gene: TRBJ2-3
d_gene: -

CDR3aa: CASSGGTGVEKLFF
CDR3nt: TGCGCCAGCAGCGGTGGGACAGGGGTAGAAAAACTGTTTTTT
v_gene: TRBV5-1
abundance: once
j_gene: TRBJ1-4
d_gene: TRBD1

CDR3aa: CASSQDGGRGVETQYF
CDR3nt: TGTGCCAGCAGCCAAGACGGCGGGAGAGGCGTAGAGACCCAGTACTTC
v_gene: TRBV3-1/TRBV3-2
abundance: -
j_gene: TRBJ2-5
d_gene: TRBD2

CDR3aa: CASSSAGINNQPQHF
CDR3nt: TGTGCCAGCAGTTCGGCAGGGATCAACAATCAGCCCCAGCATTTT
v_gene: TRBV6-5
abundance: -
j_gene: TRBJ1-5
d_gene: -

CDR3aa: CASSGQGGPQPQHF
CDR3nt: TGTGCCAGTAGCGGACAGGGCGGGCCTCAGCCCCAGCATTTT
v_gene: TRBV19
abundance: -
j_gene: TRBJ1-5
d_gene: TRBD1

CDR3aa: CSVSDRQTPYEQYF
CDR3nt: TGCAGCGTTTCCGACAGACAGACCCCTTACGAGCAGTACTTC
v_gene: TRBV29-1
abundance: once
j_gene: TRBJ2-7
d_gene: -

CDR3aa: CASSQLKSSGATGELFF
CDR3nt: TGTGCCAGCAGCCAACTCAAGAGTTCGGGAGCCACCGGGGAGCTGTTTTTT
v_gene: TRBV14
abundance: -
j_gene: TRBJ2-2
d_gene: -

CDR3aa: CSAAVDYEQYF
CDR3nt: TGCAGTGCAGCGGTAGACTACGAGCAGTACTTC
v_gene: TRBV20-1
abundance: -
j_gene: TRBJ2-7
d_gene: -

CDR3aa: CASSFLASSYNEQFF
CDR3nt: TGTGCCAGCAGCTTTCTAGCGAGCTCCTACAATGAGCAGTTCTTC
v_gene: TRBV7-3
abundance: -
j_gene: TRBJ2-1
d_gene: -

CDR3aa: CAISEIFSGNTIYF
CDR3nt: TGTGCCATCAGTGAGATCTTCTCTGGAAACACCATATATTTT
v_gene: TRBV10-3
abundance: -
j_gene: TRBJ1-3
d_gene: -

CDR3aa: CASSLGSLAYYNEQFF
CDR3nt: TGTGCCAGCAGCTTAGGCTCGCTAGCGTATTACAATGAGCAGTTCTTC
v_gene: TRBV11-2
abundance: -
j_gene: TRBJ2-1
d_gene: -

CDR3aa: CASSPHSMNTEAFF
CDR3nt: TGTGCCAGCAGCCCCCACTCTATGAACACTGAAGCTTTCTTT
v_gene: TRBV11-2
abundance: -
j_gene: TRBJ1-1
d_gene: -

CDR3aa: CASRLADSYEQYF
CDR3nt: TGTGCCAGCAGGCTAGCGGACTCCTACGAGCAGTACTTC
v_gene: TRBV27
abundance: -
j_gene: TRBJ2-7
d_gene: TRBD2

CDR3aa: CASSSQGGTGELFF
CDR3nt: TGTGCCAGCAGTTCACAGGGGGGCACCGGGGAGCTGTTTTTT
v_gene: TRBV6-4
abundance: -
j_gene: TRBJ2-2
d_gene: TRBD1

CDR3aa: CASSYSSNGHSYEQYF
CDR3nt: TGTGCCAGCAGTTACTCGAGTAACGGACACAGCTACGAGCAGTACTTC
v_gene: TRBV6-2/TRBV6-3
abundance: -
j_gene: TRBJ2-7
d_gene: -

CDR3aa: CSVGDRVDPGANVLTF
CDR3nt: TGCAGCGTTGGGGACAGGGTGGATCCTGGGGCCAACGTCCTGACTTTC
v_gene: TRBV29-1
abundance: -
j_gene: TRBJ2-6
d_gene: TRBD1

CDR3aa: CASSPPGLAGYEQYF
CDR3nt: TGTGCCAGCAGCCCCCCGGGACTAGCGGGCTACGAGCAGTACTTC
v_gene: TRBV13
abundance: -
j_gene: TRBJ2-7
d_gene: TRBD2

CDR3aa: CASSLPLGQGRDEQYF
CDR3nt: TGCGCCAGCAGCTTACCCCTCGGACAGGGTCGCGACGAGCAGTACTTC
v_gene: TRBV5-1
abundance: -
j_gene: TRBJ2-7
d_gene: TRBD1

CDR3aa: CASRGQHNQPQHF
CDR3nt: TGTGCCAGCAGAGGACAGCACAATCAGCCCCAGCATTTT
v_gene: TRBV25-1
abundance: once
j_gene: TRBJ1-5
d_gene: -

CDR3aa: CATSDPGTSGSADTQYF
CDR3nt: TGTGCCACCAGTGACCCCGGGACTAGCGGGAGCGCAGATACGCAGTATTTT
v_gene: TRBV24-1
abundance: -
j_gene: TRBJ2-3
d_gene: TRBD2

CDR3aa: CASSLENDRGEQFF
CDR3nt: TGTGCCAGCAGCTTAGAGAATGACCGGGGTGAGCAGTTCTTC
v_gene: TRBV7-8
abundance: -
j_gene: TRBJ2-1
d_gene: -

CDR3aa: CASSPGRYEQYF
CDR3nt: TGTGCCAGCAGCCCGGGGCGCTACGAGCAGTACTTC
v_gene: TRBV6-2/TRBV6-3
abundance: -
j_gene: TRBJ2-7
d_gene: -

CDR3aa: CASSLRTDEQFF
CDR3nt: TGTGCCAGCAGTTTAAGGACAGATGAGCAGTTCTTC
v_gene: TRBV12-3/TRBV12-4
abundance: -
j_gene: TRBJ2-1
d_gene: -

CDR3aa: CASSETLNSQETQYF
CDR3nt: TGTGCCAGCAGTGAAACTCTAAACTCTCAAGAGACCCAGTACTTC
v_gene: TRBV6-1
abundance: -
j_gene: TRBJ2-5
d_gene: -

CDR3aa: CASSSRTGGTEAFF
CDR3nt: TGTGCCAGCAGCTCTCGGACAGGGGGCACTGAAGCTTTCTTT
v_gene: TRBV7-2
abundance: -
j_gene: TRBJ1-1
d_gene: TRBD1

CDR3aa: CSASGTSGINEQFF
CDR3nt: TGCAGTGCTAGTGGGACTAGCGGGATCAATGAGCAGTTCTTC
v_gene: TRBV20-1
abundance: -
j_gene: TRBJ2-1
d_gene: TRBD2

CDR3aa: CASTAGTVATNEKLFF
CDR3nt: TGTGCCAGCACTGCCGGGACAGTCGCAACTAATGAAAAACTGTTTTTT
v_gene: TRBV2
abundance: -
j_gene: TRBJ1-4
d_gene: TRBD1

CDR3aa: CASSEAQQGIYGYTF
CDR3nt: TGTGCCAGCAGTGAAGCGCAACAGGGGATCTATGGCTACACCTTC
v_gene: TRBV6-1
abundance: once
j_gene: TRBJ1-2
d_gene: TRBD1

CDR3aa: CASSPTTGRGNEQFF
CDR3nt: TGTGCCAGCTCACCAACCACAGGCCGGGGGAATGAGCAGTTCTTC
v_gene: TRBV18
abundance: -
j_gene: TRBJ2-1
d_gene: -

CDR3aa: CASARLTNTEAFF
CDR3nt: TGTGCCAGCGCCAGGCTTACGAACACTGAAGCTTTCTTT
v_gene: TRBV9
abundance: -
j_gene: TRBJ1-1
d_gene: -

CDR3aa: CASKATSGDEQFF
CDR3nt: TGTGCCAGCAAGGCGACCAGCGGTGATGAGCAGTTCTTC
v_gene: TRBV7-3
abundance: -
j_gene: TRBJ2-1
d_gene: -

CDR3aa: CATSGARQGGGETQYF
CDR3nt: TGTGCCACCAGTGGGGCCAGACAGGGCGGGGGGGAGACCCAGTACTTC
v_gene: TRBV24-1
abundance: -
j_gene: TRBJ2-5
d_gene: -

CDR3aa: CAIKDRGSYEQYF
CDR3nt: TGTGCCATCAAGGACAGGGGCTCCTACGAGCAGTACTTC
v_gene: TRBV10-3
abundance: -
j_gene: TRBJ2-7
d_gene: TRBD1

CDR3aa: CATSEGTGGGEKLFF
CDR3nt: TGTGCCACCAGCGAAGGGACAGGGGGGGGAGAAAAACTGTTTTTT
v_gene: TRBV24-1
abundance: -
j_gene: TRBJ1-4
d_gene: TRBD1

CDR3aa: CASSLAPGTWDNEQFF
CDR3nt: TGTGCCAGCAGTCTGGCGCCAGGCACCTGGGACAATGAGCAGTTCTTC
v_gene: TRBV28
abundance: few
j_gene: TRBJ2-1
d_gene: -

CDR3aa: CASSSTLQGAGYGYTF
CDR3nt: TGTGCCAGCAGTTCGACCCTACAGGGGGCCGGGTATGGCTACACCTTC
v_gene: TRBV27
abundance: -
j_gene: TRBJ1-2
d_gene: TRBD1

CDR3aa: CASSPGYWDQPQHF
CDR3nt: TGTGCCAGCAGCCCAGGGTATTGGGATCAGCCCCAGCATTTT
v_gene: TRBV9
abundance: -
j_gene: TRBJ1-5
d_gene: -

CDR3aa: CASTPGGLSTDTQYF
CDR3nt: TGTGCCAGCACCCCAGGGGGACTTAGCACAGATACGCAGTATTTT
v_gene: TRBV2
abundance: once
j_gene: TRBJ2-3
d_gene: -

CDR3aa: CASSIGRGANYGYTF
CDR3nt: TGTGCCAGTAGTATTGGTCGGGGGGCGAACTATGGCTACACCTTC
v_gene: TRBV19
abundance: -
j_gene: TRBJ1-2
d_gene: -

CDR3aa: CASSERGDGGELFF
CDR3nt: TGTGCCAGCAGTGAAAGGGGTGACGGCGGGGAGCTGTTTTTT
v_gene: TRBV6-1
abundance: -
j_gene: TRBJ2-2
d_gene: -

CDR3aa: CASSMSGGDSNQPQHF
CDR3nt: TGTGCCAGTAGTATGTCGGGAGGGGATAGCAATCAGCCCCAGCATTTT
v_gene: TRBV19
abundance: few
j_gene: TRBJ1-5
d_gene: -

CDR3aa: CASSPPGLAGYEQYF
CDR3nt: TGTGCCAGCTCACCACCGGGACTAGCGGGTTACGAGCAGTACTTC
v_gene: TRBV18
abundance: -
j_gene: TRBJ2-7
d_gene: TRBD2

CDR3aa: CSVEGLAGGKQFF
CDR3nt: TGCAGCGTGGAGGGACTAGCGGGAGGGAAGCAGTTCTTC
v_gene: TRBV29-1
abundance: once
j_gene: TRBJ2-1
d_gene: TRBD2

CDR3aa: CASSGRASGLSLSYEQYF
CDR3nt: TGTGCCAGCAGTGGGAGGGCTAGCGGGCTTTCACTCTCCTACGAGCAGTACTTC
v_gene: TRBV28
abundance: -
j_gene: TRBJ2-7
d_gene: TRBD2

CDR3aa: CASSYSASSYEQYF
CDR3nt: TGTGCCAGCAGTTACTCGGCTTCTAGCTACGAGCAGTACTTC
v_gene: TRBV6-2/TRBV6-3
abundance: -
j_gene: TRBJ2-7
d_gene: -

CDR3aa: CATSDSSGRETQYF
CDR3nt: TGTGCCACCAGTGACAGTAGCGGGAGAGAGACCCAGTACTTC
v_gene: TRBV24-1
abundance: -
j_gene: TRBJ2-5
d_gene: TRBD2

CDR3aa: CASSLASSGRAVYEQYF
CDR3nt: TGTGCCAGCAGCTTGGCGTCTAGCGGGAGGGCCGTGTACGAGCAGTACTTC
v_gene: TRBV5-6
abundance: -
j_gene: TRBJ2-7
d_gene: TRBD2

CDR3aa: CATSDPGREGSDTQYF
CDR3nt: TGTGCCACCAGCGACCCGGGGCGGGAGGGTTCAGATACGCAGTATTTT
v_gene: TRBV24-1
abundance: -
j_gene: TRBJ2-3
d_gene: TRBD2

CDR3aa: CASSNTVTGAYGYTF
CDR3nt: TGTGCCAGTAGTAACACGGTAACAGGGGCCTATGGCTACACCTTC
v_gene: TRBV19
abundance: -
j_gene: TRBJ1-2
d_gene: TRBD1

CDR3aa: CASSTRTGSTEAFF
CDR3nt: TGTGCCAGCAGCACCCGGACAGGGAGCACTGAAGCTTTCTTT
v_gene: TRBV11-2
abundance: -
j_gene: TRBJ1-1
d_gene: TRBD1

CDR3aa: CAFETGGEGYTF
CDR3nt: TGTGCCTTCGAGACAGGGGGCGAAGGCTACACCTTC
v_gene: TRBV30
abundance: -
j_gene: TRBJ1-2
d_gene: TRBD1

CDR3aa: CASSTVALSYNEQFF
CDR3nt: TGTGCCAGCAGCACGGTAGCGCTCTCCTACAATGAGCAGTTCTTC
v_gene: TRBV7-2
abundance: few
j_gene: TRBJ2-1
d_gene: -

CDR3aa: CASSWGQGASAFF
CDR3nt: TGTGCCAGCAGCTGGGGACAGGGGGCATCGGCTTTCTTT
v_gene: TRBV3-1/TRBV3-2
abundance: -
j_gene: TRBJ1-1
d_gene: TRBD1